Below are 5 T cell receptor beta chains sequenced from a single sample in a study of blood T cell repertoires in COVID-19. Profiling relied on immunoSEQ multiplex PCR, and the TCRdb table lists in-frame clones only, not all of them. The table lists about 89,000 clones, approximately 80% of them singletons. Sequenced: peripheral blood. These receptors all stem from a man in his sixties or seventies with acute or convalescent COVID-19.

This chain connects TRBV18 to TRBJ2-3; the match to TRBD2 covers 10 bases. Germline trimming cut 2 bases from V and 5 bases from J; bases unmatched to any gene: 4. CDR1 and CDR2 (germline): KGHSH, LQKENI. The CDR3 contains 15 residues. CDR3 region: CASSPSGRERDTQYF. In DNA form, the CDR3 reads TGTGCCAGCTCACCAAGCGGGAGGGAGAGAGATACGCAGTATTTT.

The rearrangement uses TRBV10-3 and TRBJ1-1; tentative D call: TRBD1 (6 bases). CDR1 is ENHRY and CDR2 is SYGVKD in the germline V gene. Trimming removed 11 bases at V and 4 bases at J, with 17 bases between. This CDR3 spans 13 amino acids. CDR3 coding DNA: TGTGCCTCCGGGGGCGGGAGAGGCACTGAAGCTTTCTTT. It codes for CASGGGRGTEAFF.

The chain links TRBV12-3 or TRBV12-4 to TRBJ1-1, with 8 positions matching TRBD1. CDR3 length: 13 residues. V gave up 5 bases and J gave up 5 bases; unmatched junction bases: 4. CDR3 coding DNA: TGTGCCAGCAGTGCGGACAGGGTAACTGAAGCTTTCTTT. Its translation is CASSADRVTEAFF.

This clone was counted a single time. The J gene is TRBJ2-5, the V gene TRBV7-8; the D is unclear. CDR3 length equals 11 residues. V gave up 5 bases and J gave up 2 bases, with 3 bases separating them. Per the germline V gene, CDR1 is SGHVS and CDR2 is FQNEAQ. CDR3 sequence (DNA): TGTGCCAGCAGCGTACAAGAGACCCAGTACTTC. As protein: CASSVQETQYF.

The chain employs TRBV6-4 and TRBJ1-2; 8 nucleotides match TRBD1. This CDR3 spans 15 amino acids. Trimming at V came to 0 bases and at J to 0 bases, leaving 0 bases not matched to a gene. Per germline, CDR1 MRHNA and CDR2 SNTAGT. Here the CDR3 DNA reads TGTGCCAGCAGTGACTCGGGACAGGCTAACTATGGCTACACCTTC. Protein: CASSDSGQANYGYTF.